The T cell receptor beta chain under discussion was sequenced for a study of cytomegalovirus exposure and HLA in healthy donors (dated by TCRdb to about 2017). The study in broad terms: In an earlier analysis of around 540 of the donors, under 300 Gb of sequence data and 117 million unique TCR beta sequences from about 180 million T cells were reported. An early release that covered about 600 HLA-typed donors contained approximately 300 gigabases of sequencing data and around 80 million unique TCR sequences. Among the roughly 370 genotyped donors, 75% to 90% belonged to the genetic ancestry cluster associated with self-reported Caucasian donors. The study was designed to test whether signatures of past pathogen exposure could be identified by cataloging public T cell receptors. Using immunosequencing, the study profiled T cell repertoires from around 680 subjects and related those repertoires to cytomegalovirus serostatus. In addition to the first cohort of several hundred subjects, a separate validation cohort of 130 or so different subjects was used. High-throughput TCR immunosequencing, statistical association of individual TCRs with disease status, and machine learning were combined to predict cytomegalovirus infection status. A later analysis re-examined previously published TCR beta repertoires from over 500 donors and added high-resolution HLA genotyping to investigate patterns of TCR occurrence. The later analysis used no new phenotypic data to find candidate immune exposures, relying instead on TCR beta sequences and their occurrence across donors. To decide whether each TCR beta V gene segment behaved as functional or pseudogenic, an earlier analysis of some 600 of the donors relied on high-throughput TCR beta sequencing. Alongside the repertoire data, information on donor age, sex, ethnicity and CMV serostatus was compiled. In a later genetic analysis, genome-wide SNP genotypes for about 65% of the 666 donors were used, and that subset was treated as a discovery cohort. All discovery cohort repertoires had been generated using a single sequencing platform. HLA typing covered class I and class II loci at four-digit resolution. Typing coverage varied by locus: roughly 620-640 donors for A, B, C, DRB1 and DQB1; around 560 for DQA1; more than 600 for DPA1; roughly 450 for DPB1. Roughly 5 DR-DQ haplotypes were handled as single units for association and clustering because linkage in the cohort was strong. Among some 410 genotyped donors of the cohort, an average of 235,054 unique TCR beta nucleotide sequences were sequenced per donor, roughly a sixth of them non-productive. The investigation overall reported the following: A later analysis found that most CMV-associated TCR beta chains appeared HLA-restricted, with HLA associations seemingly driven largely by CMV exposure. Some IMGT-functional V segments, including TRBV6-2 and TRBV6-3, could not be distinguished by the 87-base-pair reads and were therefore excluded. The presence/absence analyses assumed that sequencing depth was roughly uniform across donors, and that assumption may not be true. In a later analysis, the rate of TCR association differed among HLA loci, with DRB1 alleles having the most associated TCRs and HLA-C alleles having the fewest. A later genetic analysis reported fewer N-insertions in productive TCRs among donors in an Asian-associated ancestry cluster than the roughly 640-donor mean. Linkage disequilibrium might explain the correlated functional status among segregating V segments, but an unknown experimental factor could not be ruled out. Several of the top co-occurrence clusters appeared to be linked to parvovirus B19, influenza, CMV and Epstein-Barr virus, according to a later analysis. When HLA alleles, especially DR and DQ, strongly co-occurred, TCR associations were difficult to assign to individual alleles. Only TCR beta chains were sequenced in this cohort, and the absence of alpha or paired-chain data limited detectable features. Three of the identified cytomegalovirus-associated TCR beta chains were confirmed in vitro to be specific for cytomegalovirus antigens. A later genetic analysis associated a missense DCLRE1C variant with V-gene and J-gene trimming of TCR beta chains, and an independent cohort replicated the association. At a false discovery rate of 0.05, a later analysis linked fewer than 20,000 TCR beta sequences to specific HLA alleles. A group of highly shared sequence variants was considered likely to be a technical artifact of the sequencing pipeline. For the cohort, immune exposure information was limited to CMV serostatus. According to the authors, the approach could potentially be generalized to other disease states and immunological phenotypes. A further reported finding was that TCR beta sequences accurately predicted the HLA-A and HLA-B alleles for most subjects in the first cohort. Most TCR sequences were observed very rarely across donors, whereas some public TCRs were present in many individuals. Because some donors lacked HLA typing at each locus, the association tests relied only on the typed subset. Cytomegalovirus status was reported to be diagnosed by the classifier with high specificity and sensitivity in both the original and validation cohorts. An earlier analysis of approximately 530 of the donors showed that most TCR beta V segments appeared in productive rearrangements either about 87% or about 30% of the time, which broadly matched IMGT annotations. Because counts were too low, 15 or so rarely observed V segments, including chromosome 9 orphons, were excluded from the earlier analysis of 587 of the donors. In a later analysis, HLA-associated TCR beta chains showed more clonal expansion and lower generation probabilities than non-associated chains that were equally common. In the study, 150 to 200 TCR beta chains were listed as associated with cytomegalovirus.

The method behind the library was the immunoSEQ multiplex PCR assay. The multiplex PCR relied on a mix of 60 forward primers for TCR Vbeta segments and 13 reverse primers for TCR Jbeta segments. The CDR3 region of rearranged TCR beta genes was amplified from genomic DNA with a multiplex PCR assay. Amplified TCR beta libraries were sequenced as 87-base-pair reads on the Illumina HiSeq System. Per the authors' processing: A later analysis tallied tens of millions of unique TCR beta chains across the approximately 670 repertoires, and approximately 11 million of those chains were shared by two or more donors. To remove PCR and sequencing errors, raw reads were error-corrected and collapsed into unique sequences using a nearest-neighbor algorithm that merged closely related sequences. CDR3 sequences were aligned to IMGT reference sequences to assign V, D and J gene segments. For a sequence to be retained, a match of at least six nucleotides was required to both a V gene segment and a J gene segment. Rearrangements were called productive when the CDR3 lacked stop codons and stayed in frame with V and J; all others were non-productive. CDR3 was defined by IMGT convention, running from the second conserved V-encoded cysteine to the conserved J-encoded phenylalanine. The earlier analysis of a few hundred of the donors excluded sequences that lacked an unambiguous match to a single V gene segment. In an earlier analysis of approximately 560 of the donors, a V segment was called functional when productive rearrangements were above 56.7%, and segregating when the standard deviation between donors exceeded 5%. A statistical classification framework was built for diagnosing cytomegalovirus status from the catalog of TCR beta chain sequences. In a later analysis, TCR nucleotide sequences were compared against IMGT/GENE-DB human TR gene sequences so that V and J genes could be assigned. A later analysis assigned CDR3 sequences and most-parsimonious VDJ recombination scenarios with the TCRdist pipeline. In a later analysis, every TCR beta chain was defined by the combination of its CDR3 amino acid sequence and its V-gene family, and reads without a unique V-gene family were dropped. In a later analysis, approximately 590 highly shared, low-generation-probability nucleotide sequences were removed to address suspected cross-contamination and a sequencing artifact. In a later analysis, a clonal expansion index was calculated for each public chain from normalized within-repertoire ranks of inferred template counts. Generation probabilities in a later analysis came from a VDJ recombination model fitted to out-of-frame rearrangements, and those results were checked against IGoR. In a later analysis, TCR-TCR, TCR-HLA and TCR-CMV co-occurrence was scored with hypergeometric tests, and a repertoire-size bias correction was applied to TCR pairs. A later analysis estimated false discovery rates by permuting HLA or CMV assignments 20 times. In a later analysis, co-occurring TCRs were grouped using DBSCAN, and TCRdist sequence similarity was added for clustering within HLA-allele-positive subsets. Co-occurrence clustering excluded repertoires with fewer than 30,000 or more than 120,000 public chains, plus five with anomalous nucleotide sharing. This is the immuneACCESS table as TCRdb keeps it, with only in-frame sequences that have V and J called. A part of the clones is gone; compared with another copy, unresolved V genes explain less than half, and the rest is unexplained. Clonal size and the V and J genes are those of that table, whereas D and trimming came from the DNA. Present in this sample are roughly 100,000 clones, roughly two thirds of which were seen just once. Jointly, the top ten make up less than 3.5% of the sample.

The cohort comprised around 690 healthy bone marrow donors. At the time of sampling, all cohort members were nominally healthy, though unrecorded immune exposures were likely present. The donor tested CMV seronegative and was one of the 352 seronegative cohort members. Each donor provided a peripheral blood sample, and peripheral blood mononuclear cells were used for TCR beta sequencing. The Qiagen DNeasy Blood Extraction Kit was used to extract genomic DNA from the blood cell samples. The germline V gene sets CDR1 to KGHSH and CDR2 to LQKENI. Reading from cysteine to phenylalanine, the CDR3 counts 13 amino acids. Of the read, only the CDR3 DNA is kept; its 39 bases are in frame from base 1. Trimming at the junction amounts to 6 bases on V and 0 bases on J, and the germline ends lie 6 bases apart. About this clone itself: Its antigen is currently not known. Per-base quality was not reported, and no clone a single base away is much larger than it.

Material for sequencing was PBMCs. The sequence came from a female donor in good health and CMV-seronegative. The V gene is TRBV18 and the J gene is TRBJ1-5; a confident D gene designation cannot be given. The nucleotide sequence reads TGTGCCAGCTCCCCTTATAGCAATCAGCCCCAGCATTTT. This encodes CASSPYSNQPQHF.